Here is one T cell receptor beta chain with its context. CDR3 length: 18 residues. Germline V gene lookup returns CDR1 KGHDR and CDR2 SFDVKD. V shed 0 bases and J 0 bases; nucleotides not matched to a gene: 8. The data derive from a study of blood T cell repertoires in COVID-19. Overall study: The origin of the acute and convalescent COVID-19 samples was the United States, Italy and Spain. PBMCs, B-cell-depleted T cells, or T cells were the source of the cDNA or gDNA that made up the material.

In the original processing: Amplifying reference gene primers gave estimates of nucleated cell counts. TCRdb keeps only in-frame clones here, not all; method: immunoSEQ multiplex PCR. The DNA gave D and trimming, while V, J and clone size come from that table. Among some 110,000 clones, about 90% were seen once, and the ten largest hold roughly 8%. The origin of this receptor is a human donor in a cohort sampled during active COVID-19. Sequences were obtained from peripheral blood. J is TRBJ2-3 and V is TRBV24-1; TRBD1 matches at 7 bases. The CDR3 reads CATSDLQRGLVSTDTQYF. Written as DNA, the CDR3 is TGTGCCACCAGTGATTTGCAAAGGGGGCTAGTCAGCACAGATACGCAGTATTTT.